These T cell receptor beta chains were read from a single sample in a study of blood T cell repertoires in COVID-19. Assay used: immunoSEQ multiplex PCR; TCRdb lists only in-frame clones, some missing. The sample shows tens of thousands of clones, 70% to 75% of them seen only once. What was sequenced was peripheral blood. These receptors originate from a middle-aged man with active or convalescent COVID-19. CDR3s include the opening cysteine and the closing phenylalanine or tryptophan. The D gene is left open where the match is weak. Where a row states a size, it is once, few, many or the class of an expanded clone; other rows omit it.

d_call	v_call	j_call	clone_size	cdr3_nt	cdr3_aa
-	TRBV2	TRBJ1-2	few	TGTGCCAGCAGTCCCTCAAGGGGAAGGGACTATGGCTACACCTTC	CASSPSRGRDYGYTF
TRBD1	TRBV6-5	TRBJ1-3	-	TGTGCCAGCAGCACAGGGGGGACTCGGGACACCATATATTTT	CASSTGGTRDTIYF
-	TRBV3-1/TRBV3-2	TRBJ1-2	-	TGTGCCAGCAGCCAAGGGGGGCTCGGCTACACCTTC	CASSQGGLGYTF
-	TRBV4-1	TRBJ2-7	-	TGCGCCAGCAGCCAAGATCCCCTAGGGGCCTACGAGCAGTACTTC	CASSQDPLGAYEQYF
TRBD1	TRBV4-3	TRBJ1-6	-	TGCGCCAGCAGCCAAGAAAGACAGGGGAACTTTATATATAATTCACCCCTCCACTTT	CASSQERQGNFIYNSPLHF
-	TRBV6-2/TRBV6-3	TRBJ1-5	-	TGTGCCAGCAGTTACGCCCGGTGGGTAGGAGGCAATCAGCCCCAGCATTTT	CASSYARWVGGNQPQHF
-	TRBV5-6	TRBJ2-7	-	TGTGCCAGCAGCACTTTCTACGAGCAGTACTTC	CASSTFYEQYF
-	TRBV27	TRBJ1-5	-	TGTGCCAGCAGACCACGAGGGCGTTTGAACCAGCCCCAGCATTTT	CASRPRGRLNQPQHF
-	TRBV7-3	TRBJ1-6	-	TGTGCCAGCAGCATGGGACCGCGGGATCATAAAAATTCACCCCTCCACTTT	CASSMGPRDHKNSPLHF
TRBD1	TRBV7-2	TRBJ2-3	-	TGTGCCAGCAGCTTTAAACGGGACAGGGGGCGCCCAGATACGCAGTATTTT	CASSFKRDRGRPDTQYF
-	TRBV5-1	TRBJ1-3	-	TGCGCCAGCAGCCCGGGACATCAAACATTCTCTGGAAACACCATATATTTT	CASSPGHQTFSGNTIYF
-	TRBV12-3/TRBV12-4	TRBJ1-1	-	TGTGCCAGCAGTTTAACTGGGAGGGGAGCTTTCTTT	CASSLTGRGAFF
TRBD2	TRBV7-3	TRBJ2-5	-	TGTGCCAGCAGCCCCGGACTAGCGGGGTCGCCCCAGTACTTC	CASSPGLAGSPQYF
-	TRBV6-5	TRBJ2-5	few	TGTGCCAGCAGAAACCTTCTTGGGGCTGGGGAGACCCAGTACTTC	CASRNLLGAGETQYF
TRBD1	TRBV11-2	TRBJ1-3	few	TGTGCCAGCAATAATCGGGGCGGGACAGGCTCTGGAAACACCATATATTTT	CASNNRGGTGSGNTIYF
TRBD1	TRBV28	TRBJ1-2	-	TGTGCCAGCAGTTCCTTAGAGACAGGGAAGTTTCGGTTATCGGGTGGCTACACCTTC	CASSSLETGKFRLSGGYTF
-	TRBV27	TRBJ2-2	-	TGTGCCAGCAGCCTTCTCGCCGGGGAGCTGTTTTTT	CASSLLAGELFF
-	TRBV4-1	TRBJ1-3	-	TGCGCCAGCAGCCAAGATCCCTACTCTGGAAACACCATATATTTT	CASSQDPYSGNTIYF
TRBD2	TRBV4-1	TRBJ2-7	few	TGCGCCAGCAGCCCAGCGGGGGGGCGATCCTACGAGCAGTACTTC	CASSPAGGRSYEQYF
-	TRBV5-1	TRBJ2-5	-	TGCGCCAGCAGCTTGGTTCGGAGGGCTGGCGAGACCCAGTACTTC	CASSLVRRAGETQYF